These T cell receptor beta chains were read from a single sample in a study of T-cell reconstitution after alpha-beta-depleted transplantation in children. MiXCR, run by TCRdb on the PCR reads, gives a single entry per CDR3 protein. The repertoire holds a few hundred thousand distinct CDR3 sequences, with about 7% as singletons. Sample: PBMCs, taken before TCRalphabeta/CD19-depleted stem cell transplant. Source of these receptors: a boy between 2 and 10 years old with acute lymphoblastic leukemia, due to receive a stem cell transplant. Each CDR3 is given with its conserved first and last residue. A D gene is named only where the DNA matches it firmly. For some rows the clone size is stated as once, few or many, or as a class when expanded; others skip it.

D gene	V gene	J gene	clone size	CDR3 protein	CDR3 DNA
-	TRBV28	TRBJ2-5	many	CASSRANQGETQYF	TGTGCCAGCAGCCGGGCCAACCAAGGAGAGACCCAGTACTTC
TRBD2	TRBV28	TRBJ2-3	many	CASRDLAGVSTDTQYF	TGTGCCAGCAGAGATCTAGCGGGGGTTAGCACAGATACGCAGTATTTT
TRBD2	TRBV12-3/TRBV12-4	TRBJ2-1	many	CASRRLAGGVDEQFF	TGTGCCAGCAGGAGATTAGCGGGGGGGGTCGATGAGCAGTTCTTC
-	TRBV7-2	TRBJ2-4	many	CASSPTAETAYF	TGTGCCAGCAGTCCCACAGCGGAAACAGCGTACTTC
-	TRBV2	TRBJ2-7	many	CASRESGYEQYF	TGTGCCAGCCGAGAGTCGGGCTACGAGCAGTACTTC
-	TRBV14	TRBJ1-6	-	CASSPRGSNSPLHF	TGTGCCAGCAGCCCACGGGGGAGTAATTCACCCCTCCACTTT
-	TRBV2	TRBJ2-1	many	CASLVSNEQFF	TGTGCCAGCTTGGTTTCCAATGAGCAGTTCTTC
TRBD2	TRBV20-1	TRBJ2-7	many	CSARPAGGTYEQYF	TGCAGTGCTAGGCCAGCGGGAGGGACCTACGAGCAGTACTTC
-	TRBV6-5	TRBJ2-3	many	CASSSPEFSTDTQYF	TGTGCCAGCAGTTCCCCCGAGTTTAGCACAGATACGCAGTATTTT
TRBD1	TRBV29-1	TRBJ1-1	-	CSVVWGFYRGHSTEAFF	TGCAGCGTTGTTTGGGGCTTCTACAGGGGGCATAGCACTGAAGCTTTCTTT
-	TRBV7-9	TRBJ1-4	many	CASSLQATANEKLFF	TGTGCCAGCAGCTTACAGGCAACTGCAAATGAAAAACTGTTTTTT
-	TRBV6-2/TRBV6-3	TRBJ1-1	-	CASSPSWMNTEAFF	TGTGCCAGCAGCCCGTCCTGGATGAACACTGAAGCTTTCTTT
-	TRBV4-3	TRBJ2-1	-	CSSSQGLVRLQYNEQFF	TGCTCCAGCAGCCAAGGCTTGGTTAGGTTACAATACAATGAGCAGTTCTTC
-	TRBV7-6	TRBJ2-2	many	CASSTTGTPLTGELFF	TGTGCCAGCAGCACCACCGGGACTCCACTCACCGGGGAGCTGTTTTTT
TRBD2	TRBV6-2/TRBV6-3	TRBJ2-1	many	CASRALAGVVSEQFF	TGTGCCAGCAGGGCACTAGCGGGAGTAGTGAGTGAGCAGTTCTTC
TRBD1	TRBV11-1	TRBJ2-3	-	CASSPRDGTGGNADTQYF	TGTGCCAGCAGCCCAAGGGATGGGACAGGGGGCAACGCAGATACGCAGTATTTT
-	TRBV27	TRBJ1-4	many	CASSDRPVPGATNEKLFF	TGTGCCAGCAGCGATAGACCGGTACCTGGTGCAACTAATGAAAAACTTTTTTTT
-	TRBV5-1	TRBJ2-3	many	CASSLEAVTDTQYF	TGCGCCAGCAGCTTGGAGGCAGTCACAGATACGCAGTATTTT
-	TRBV27	TRBJ2-1	many	CASSSGPRQFF	TGTGCCAGCAGTTCTGGACCGAGGCAGTTCTTC
-	TRBV4-3	TRBJ2-6	many	CASSPSRQSLLSGANVLTF	TGCGCCAGCAGCCCATCAAGGCAGTCCCTTCTCTCTGGGGCCAACGTCCTGACTTTC
-	TRBV28	TRBJ1-2	many	CASSSAIYGYTF	TGTGCCAGCAGTTCCGCAATCTATGGCTACACCTTC
TRBD1	TRBV28	TRBJ2-2	-	CASSLTGQLEWARELFF	TGTGCCAGCAGTCTAACGGGACAGCTCGAATGGGCCAGGGAGCTGTTTTTT
TRBD2	TRBV2	TRBJ2-3	-	CASNWREGLYTDTQYF	TGTGCCAGCAACTGGCGGGAGGGCCTGTACACAGATACGCAGTATTTT
-	TRBV7-2	TRBJ2-7	many	CASSLSGAKGPYEQYF	TGTGCCAGCAGCTTATCCGGGGCCAAGGGCCCCTACGAGCAGTACTTC
-	TRBV11-2	TRBJ1-1	few	CASSLDLFGTEAFF	TGTGCCAGCAGCTTAGACTTATTTGGCACTGAAGCTTTCTTT
-	TRBV20-1	TRBJ2-5	many	CSARAETQYF	TGCAGTGCTAGGGCGGAGACCCAGTACTTC